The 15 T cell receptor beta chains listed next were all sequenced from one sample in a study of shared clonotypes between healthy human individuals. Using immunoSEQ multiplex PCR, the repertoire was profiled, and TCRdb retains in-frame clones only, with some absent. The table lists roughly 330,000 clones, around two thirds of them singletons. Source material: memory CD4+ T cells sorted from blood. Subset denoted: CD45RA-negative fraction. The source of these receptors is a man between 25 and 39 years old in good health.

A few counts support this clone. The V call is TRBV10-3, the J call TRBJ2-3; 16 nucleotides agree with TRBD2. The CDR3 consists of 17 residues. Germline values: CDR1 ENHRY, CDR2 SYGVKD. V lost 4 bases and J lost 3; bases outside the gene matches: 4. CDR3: CAISGGLAGGGTDTQYF. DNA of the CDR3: TGTGCCATCAGTGGGGGACTAGCGGGAGGGGGAACAGATACGCAGTATTTT.

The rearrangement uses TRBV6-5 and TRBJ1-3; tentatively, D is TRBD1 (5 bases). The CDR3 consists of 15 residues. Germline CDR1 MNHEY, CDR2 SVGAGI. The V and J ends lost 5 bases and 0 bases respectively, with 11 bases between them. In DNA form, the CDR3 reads TGTGCCAGCAGTAGGACACCCAACTCTGGAAACACCATATATTTT. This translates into CASSRTPNSGNTIYF.

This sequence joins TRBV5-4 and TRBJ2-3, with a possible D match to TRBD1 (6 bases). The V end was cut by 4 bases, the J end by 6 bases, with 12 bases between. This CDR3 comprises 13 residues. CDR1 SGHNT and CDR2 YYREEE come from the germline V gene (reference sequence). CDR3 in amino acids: CASSPVGADTQYF. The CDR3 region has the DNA TGTGCCAGCAGCCCCGTGGGGGCGGATACGCAGTATTTT.

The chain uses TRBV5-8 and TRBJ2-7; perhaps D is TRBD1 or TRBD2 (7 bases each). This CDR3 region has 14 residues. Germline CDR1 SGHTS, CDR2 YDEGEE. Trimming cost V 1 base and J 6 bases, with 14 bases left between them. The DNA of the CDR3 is TGTGCCAGCAGCTTGTCAGGGGGGGGCCTCGAGCAGTACTTC. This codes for CASSLSGGGLEQYF.

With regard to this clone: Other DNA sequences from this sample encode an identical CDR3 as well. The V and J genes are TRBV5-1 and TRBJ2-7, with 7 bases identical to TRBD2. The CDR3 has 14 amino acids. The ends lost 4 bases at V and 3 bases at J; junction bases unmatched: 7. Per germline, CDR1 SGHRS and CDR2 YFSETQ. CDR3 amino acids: CASSIRGGGYEQYF. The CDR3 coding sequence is TGCGCCAGCAGCATCCGAGGCGGGGGCTACGAGCAGTACTTC.

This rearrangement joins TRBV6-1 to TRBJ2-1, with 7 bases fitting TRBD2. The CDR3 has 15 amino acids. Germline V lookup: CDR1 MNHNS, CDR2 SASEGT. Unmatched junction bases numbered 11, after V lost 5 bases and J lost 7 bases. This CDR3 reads CASSMVAGAWNEQFF. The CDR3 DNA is TGTGCCAGCAGTATGGTGGCGGGAGCATGGAATGAGCAGTTCTTC.

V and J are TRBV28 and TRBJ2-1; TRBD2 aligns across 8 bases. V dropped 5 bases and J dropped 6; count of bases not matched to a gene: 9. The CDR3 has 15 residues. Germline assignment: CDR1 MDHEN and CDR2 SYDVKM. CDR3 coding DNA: TGTGCCAGCAGTACCCCGGGACTAGTTGGCAATGAGCAGTTCTTC. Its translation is CASSTPGLVGNEQFF.

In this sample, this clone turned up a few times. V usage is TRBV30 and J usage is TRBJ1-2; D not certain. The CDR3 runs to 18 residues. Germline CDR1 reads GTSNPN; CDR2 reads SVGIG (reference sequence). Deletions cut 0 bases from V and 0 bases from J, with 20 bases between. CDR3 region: CAWSVQNRWDTPNYGYTF. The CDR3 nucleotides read TGTGCCTGGAGTGTACAAAATAGGTGGGATACTCCTAACTATGGCTACACCTTC.

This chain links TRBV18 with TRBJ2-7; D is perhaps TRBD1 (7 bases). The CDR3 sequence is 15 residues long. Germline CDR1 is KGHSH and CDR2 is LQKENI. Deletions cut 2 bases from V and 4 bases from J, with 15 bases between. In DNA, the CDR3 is TGTGCCAGCTCACCAACACAGGGGACTGGGTACGAGCAGTACTTC. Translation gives CASSPTQGTGYEQYF.

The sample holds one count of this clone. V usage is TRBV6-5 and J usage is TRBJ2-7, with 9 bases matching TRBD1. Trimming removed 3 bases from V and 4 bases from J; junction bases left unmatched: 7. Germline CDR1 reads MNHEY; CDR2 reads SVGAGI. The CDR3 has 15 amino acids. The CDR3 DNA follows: TGTGCCAGCAGTTATCTCGGACAGGGGTTGTACGAGCAGTACTTC. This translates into CASSYLGQGLYEQYF.

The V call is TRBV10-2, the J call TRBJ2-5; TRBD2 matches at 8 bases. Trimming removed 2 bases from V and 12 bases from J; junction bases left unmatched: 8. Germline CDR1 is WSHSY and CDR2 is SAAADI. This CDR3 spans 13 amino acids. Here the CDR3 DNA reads TGCGCCAGCAGTGAGGGGGGTACTAGCGGAGAGTACTTC. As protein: CASSEGGTSGEYF.

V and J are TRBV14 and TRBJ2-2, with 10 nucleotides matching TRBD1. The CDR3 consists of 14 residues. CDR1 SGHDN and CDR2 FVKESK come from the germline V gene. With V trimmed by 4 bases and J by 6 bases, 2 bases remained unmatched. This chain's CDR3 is CASSRDRGSGELFF. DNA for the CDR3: TGTGCCAGCAGCCGGGACAGGGGTTCCGGGGAGCTGTTTTTT.

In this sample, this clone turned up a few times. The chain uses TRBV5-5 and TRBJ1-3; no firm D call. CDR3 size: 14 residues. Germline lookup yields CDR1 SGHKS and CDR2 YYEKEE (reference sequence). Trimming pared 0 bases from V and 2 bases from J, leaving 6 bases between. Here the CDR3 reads CASSLVGAGNTIYF. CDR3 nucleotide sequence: TGTGCCAGCAGCTTGGTCGGGGCTGGAAACACCATATATTTT.

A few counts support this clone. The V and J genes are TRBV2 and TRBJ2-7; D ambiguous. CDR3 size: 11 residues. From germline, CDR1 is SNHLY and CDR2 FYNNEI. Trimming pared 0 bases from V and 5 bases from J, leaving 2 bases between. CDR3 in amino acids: CASSEANEQYF. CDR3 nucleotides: TGTGCCAGCAGTGAAGCCAACGAGCAGTACTTC.

The CDR3 DNA sequence: TGTGCCAGCAGGGATACCGGGACACAGCAGTTCTTC. It codes for CASRDTGTQQFF. The gene calls are TRBV2 and TRBJ2-1; a weak D match, TRBD1 (6 bases). This CDR3 is 12 amino acids long. With 6 bases removed from V and 11 bases from J, the gap between germline ends came to 14 bases. Germline CDR1 SNHLY, CDR2 FYNNEI.